This TCR beta chain was sequenced for a study of blood T cells in healthy people across ages. Study-wide results and limits: With age, beta diversity per million T cells declined roughly linearly, significantly by 30 to 40.

As regards this clonotype: Its antigen remains unknown. At one end, the junction sequence differs from germline, possibly due to a read error.

This CDR3 contains 15 residues. CDR1 is MNHNY and CDR2 is SVGAGI in the germline V gene (reference sequence). Combining a sample-barcoded 5' primer with a J-beta primer mix, a second PCR ran for about 6 to 11 cycles. TCRdb re-derived calls from the 5' RACE reads in MiXCR, one entry per CDR3 protein. The sample has approximately 800,000 distinct CDR3 sequences; 53% are singletons. The TCR originated in an elderly man in good health. This chain links TRBV6-6 with TRBJ2-5, with a tentative D call TRBD2 (6 bases). The specimen sequenced was blood. The chain's CDR3 is CAGSYTTGGAETQYF. The CDR3 coding sequence is TGTGCCGGCAGTTACACAACCGGGGGTGCAGAGACCCAGTACTTC.